The entry below describes one T cell receptor (beta chain). This clone was found a few times. No cognate antigen has been identified for it. Nothing much larger sits one base from this clone, and base qualities are not available. The record originates from a study of cytomegalovirus exposure and HLA in healthy donors (dated by TCRdb to 2017 to 2019). Looking at the study overall: An earlier analysis of roughly 500 of the donors reported approximately 300 Gb of sequence data and about 100 million unique TCR beta sequences from about 200 million T cells. Approximately 300 gigabases of sequencing data and tens of millions of unique TCR sequences were included in an early release covering under 650 HLA-typed donors. Of the approximately 400 genotyped donors, approximately 80% were placed in the genetic ancestry cluster associated with self-reported Caucasian donors. The aim of the study was to test whether cataloging public T cell receptors could identify signatures of past pathogen exposure. Using immunosequencing, the study profiled T cell repertoires from 500 to 800 subjects and related those repertoires to cytomegalovirus serostatus. In addition to the first cohort of 666 subjects, a separate validation cohort of under 150 different subjects was used. High-throughput TCR immunosequencing, statistical association of individual TCRs with disease status, and machine learning were combined to predict cytomegalovirus infection status. A later analysis re-examined previously published TCR beta repertoires from roughly 650 donors and added high-resolution HLA genotyping to investigate patterns of TCR occurrence. The later analysis used no new phenotypic data to find candidate immune exposures, relying instead on TCR beta sequences and their occurrence across donors. To decide whether each TCR beta V gene segment behaved as functional or pseudogenic, an earlier analysis of 587 of the donors relied on high-throughput TCR beta sequencing. Donor age, sex, ethnicity and CMV serostatus were compiled together with the repertoire data. A later genetic analysis used genome-wide SNP genotypes for about three fifths of the roughly 700 donors, treating that subset as a discovery cohort. Every repertoire in the discovery cohort had been generated on one and the same sequencing platform. HLA typing included class I and class II loci at four-digit resolution. The number of typed donors differed by locus: about 629-630 for A, B, C, DRB1 and DQB1; approximately 520 for DQA1; 606 for DPA1; and around 490 for DPB1. A few DR-DQ haplotypes were treated as single units for association and clustering because of strong linkage in the cohort. Among 300 to 450 genotyped donors of the cohort, an average of around 240,000 unique TCR beta nucleotide sequences were sequenced per donor, around 18% of them non-productive. Study-level results and caveats: A few of the identified cytomegalovirus-associated TCR beta chains were confirmed in vitro to be specific for cytomegalovirus antigens. The study listed 170 or so TCR beta chains as associated with cytomegalovirus. Compared with the 666-donor mean, donors in an Asian-associated ancestry cluster had fewer N-insertions in productive TCRs, according to a later genetic analysis. The authors suggested that the approach could potentially be extended to other disease states and immunological phenotypes. Roughly uniform sequencing depth across donors was assumed in presence/absence analyses, although this assumption may not hold. An earlier analysis of around 500 of the donors showed that most TCR beta V segments appeared in productive rearrangements either about 87% or about 30% of the time, which broadly matched IMGT annotations. When HLA alleles, especially DR and DQ, strongly co-occurred, TCR associations were difficult to assign to individual alleles. Most TCR sequences were observed very rarely across donors, whereas some public TCRs were present in many individuals. For the cohort, immune exposure information was limited to CMV serostatus. A later analysis found that HLA-associated TCR beta chains were more clonally expanded and had lower generation probabilities than equally common non-associated chains. Linkage disequilibrium might explain the correlated functional status among segregating V segments, but an unknown experimental factor could not be excluded. A later analysis found that most CMV-associated TCR beta chains appeared HLA-restricted, with HLA associations seemingly driven largely by CMV exposure. The earlier analysis of 450 to 700 of the donors excluded roughly 17 rarely observed V segments, including chromosome 9 orphons, because counts were too low. The cohort was sequenced for TCR beta chains only, and without alpha or paired-chain data the features that could be detected were limited. A later analysis associated around 16,000 TCR beta sequences with specific HLA alleles at a false discovery rate of 0.05. According to a later analysis, parvovirus B19, influenza, CMV and Epstein-Barr virus appeared linked to several top co-occurrence clusters. In a later genetic analysis, a missense DCLRE1C variant was associated with V-gene and J-gene trimming of TCR beta chains, and the association was replicated in an independent cohort. A further reported finding was that TCR beta sequences accurately predicted the HLA-A and HLA-B alleles for most subjects in the first cohort. According to a later analysis, TCR association rates differed among HLA loci, with DRB1 alleles showing the most associated TCRs and HLA-C alleles showing the fewest. A group of highly shared sequence variants was considered likely to be a technical artifact of the sequencing pipeline. Because HLA typing was unavailable for some donors at each locus, only the typed subset was used in association tests. The 87-base-pair reads could not distinguish some IMGT-functional V segments, including TRBV6-2 and TRBV6-3, so those segments were excluded. In both the original and validation cohorts, the classifier was reported to diagnose cytomegalovirus status with high specificity and sensitivity.

The cohort consisted of 666 healthy bone marrow donors. At the time of sampling, every cohort member was nominally healthy, though immune exposures that went unrecorded were likely present. The donor was CMV seronegative and belonged to the group of 320 or so seronegative cohort members. Every donor gave a peripheral blood sample, and the peripheral blood mononuclear cells from that sample were used for TCR beta sequencing. Genomic DNA extraction from the blood cell samples was performed with the Qiagen DNeasy Blood Extraction Kit. V lost 5 bases and J lost 0 bases, and the count of bases not matched to a germline gene is 3. The CDR3 contains 16 residues, cysteine and phenylalanine counted. Only the CDR3 portion is preserved as DNA: 48 bases, with reading frame beginning at the first base. From the germline V gene, CDR1 is SGHNT and CDR2 is YENEEA. Library preparation employed the immunoSEQ multiplex PCR assay. The multiplex PCR relied on a mix of 60 forward primers for TCR Vbeta segments and 13 reverse primers for TCR Jbeta segments. Amplification of the CDR3 region of rearranged TCR beta genes was performed with a multiplex PCR assay on genomic DNA. On the Illumina HiSeq System, the amplified TCR beta libraries were sequenced as 87-base-pair reads. Turning to the authors' computational methods: In a later analysis, tens of millions of unique TCR beta chains were counted across the 690 or so repertoires, and about 10 million of these chains were shared by at least two donors. Raw reads were error-corrected and collapsed into unique sequences with a nearest-neighbor algorithm that merged closely related sequences to remove PCR and sequencing errors. CDR3 sequences were aligned to IMGT reference sequences to assign V, D and J gene segments. For a sequence to be retained, a match of at least six nucleotides was required to both a V gene segment and a J gene segment. A rearrangement counted as productive if the CDR3 had no stop codons and remained in frame with V and J, and every other rearrangement counted as non-productive. CDR3 was defined according to IMGT convention as the region running from the second conserved V-encoded cysteine to the conserved J-encoded phenylalanine. The earlier analysis of about 570 of the donors excluded any sequence lacking an unambiguous match to a single V gene segment. In an earlier analysis of 587 of the donors, V segments were called functional above 56.7% productive rearrangements and were called segregating when the between-donor standard deviation exceeded 5%. To diagnose cytomegalovirus status from the catalog of TCR beta chain sequences, a statistical classification framework was built. In a later analysis, TCR nucleotide sequences were compared against IMGT/GENE-DB human TR gene sequences so that V and J genes could be assigned. Using the TCRdist pipeline, a later analysis assigned CDR3 sequences along with most-parsimonious VDJ recombination scenarios. In a later analysis, each TCR beta chain was defined by its CDR3 amino acid sequence together with its V-gene family, and reads without a unique V-gene family were excluded. A later analysis removed over 500 highly shared, low-generation-probability nucleotide sequences to deal with suspected cross-contamination and a sequencing artifact. In a later analysis, a clonal expansion index for each public chain was calculated from normalized within-repertoire ranks of inferred template counts. In a later analysis, generation probabilities were computed using a VDJ recombination model fitted to out-of-frame rearrangements, and the results were checked against IGoR. In a later analysis, TCR-TCR, TCR-HLA and TCR-CMV co-occurrence was scored with hypergeometric tests, and a repertoire-size bias correction was applied to TCR pairs. In a later analysis, false discovery rates were estimated by permuting HLA or CMV assignments 20 times. A later analysis grouped co-occurring TCRs with DBSCAN, adding TCRdist sequence similarity when clustering within HLA-allele-positive subsets. Co-occurrence clustering excluded repertoires with fewer than 30,000 or more than 120,000 public chains, plus five with anomalous nucleotide sharing. TCRdb provides this immuneACCESS table in a form limited to in-frame rearrangements. Some clones are lacking; in checked studies, under half of them reflect an unresolved V gene, and why the rest are absent is not known. From that table come the V and J calls and clone size; the DNA was used to work out D and trimming. The table for this sample lists about 140,000 clones; 70% to 80% of them were counted only once. The ten largest clones capture approximately 2% of the sample.

This sequence uses TRBV11-3 and TRBJ2-5, with 13 bases aligning to TRBD2. This clonotype was obtained from a man in his thirties or forties in good health and CMV-seronegative. The sequenced sample consisted of PBMCs. The sequenced DNA is TGTGCCAGCAGCATCGGACTAGCGGGGGACCAAGAGACCCAGTACTTC. Its translation is CASSIGLAGDQETQYF. When the CDR3 is completed using the reference TRBV11-3 and TRBJ2-5 genes on either side, the full variable domain is EAGVVQSPRYKIIEKKQPVAFWCNPISGHNTLYWYLQNLGQGPELLIRYENEEAVDDSQLPKDRFSAERLKGVDSTLKIQPAELGDSAVYLCASSIGLAGDQETQYFGPGTRLLVL.